Listed below are T cell receptor beta chains from one sample, sequenced in a study of CD8 T cell repertoires and HIV-1 epitope variants. Clones were sequenced by immunoSEQ multiplex PCR, and TCRdb holds only the in-frame ones, with some missing. Of several thousand clones listed, around 62% are singletons. Their target antigens are unknown. Sequenced: cultured CD8+ T cells derived from PBMCs. The receptors shown here come from a male donor with HIV. The CDR3 runs from the conserved cysteine through the conserved F or W. D genes are given only for firm matches. A clone size is listed for some rows: how often the clone was seen (once, few, many), or a class if it is expanded.

TGTGCCAGTAGTTCCCTAACCAGGGGAGCTGGAAACACCATATATTTT CASSSLTRGAGNTIYF . TRBJ1-3 . TRBV19
TGTGCCAGTAGTTTGGTCCCAGACATGAACACTGAAGCTTTCTTT CASSLVPDMNTEAFF few TRBJ1-1 . TRBV19
TGTGCCAGCACCCCCTCACAGGGGCGGGATACGCAGTATTTT CASTPSQGRDTQYF . TRBJ2-3 TRBD1 TRBV11-2
TGCAGCGTCCCCGGGGGGCTAGCGGGAGTAGCAGAGACCCAGTACTTC CSVPGGLAGVAETQYF . TRBJ2-5 TRBD2 TRBV29-1
TGTGCCAGCATCAAGAGGCTAGCGGGCCGTAGGAGCTCCTACAATGAGCAGTTCTTC CASIKRLAGRRSSYNEQFF . TRBJ2-1 TRBD2 TRBV7-9
TGTGCCAGCAGCTTGCCGAGCGGGAGGGTCGGGGGCTACAATGAGCAGTTCTTC CASSLPSGRVGGYNEQFF . TRBJ2-1 TRBD2 TRBV5-4
TGTGCTAGTGGCCCCTCGGACAGGGGAGGGACCGGGGAGCTGTTTTTT CASGPSDRGGTGELFF . TRBJ2-2 TRBD1 TRBV12-5
TGTGCCAGCAGTTTATCGGTTTATGAGCAGTTCTTC CASSLSVYEQFF . TRBJ2-1 . TRBV28
TGTGCCAGTAGTATAGACCGGACACCTGAAGCTTTCTTT CASSIDRTPEAFF few TRBJ1-1 . TRBV19
TGTGCCAGCAGTGATCAGACTAGCGGGAGCTCCTACGAGCAGTACTTC CASSDQTSGSSYEQYF . TRBJ2-7 TRBD2 TRBV2
TGTGCCAGAAGCCGGGGACAGGGGGAAAGTAATTCACCCCTCCACTTT CARSRGQGESNSPLHF . TRBJ1-6 TRBD1 TRBV5-3